This is a list of T cell receptor beta chains from one sample in a study of blood T cell repertoires in COVID-19. The repertoire was sequenced with immunoSEQ multiplex PCR; TCRdb's copy has only in-frame clones and lacks some. Of some 42,000 clones in the sample, roughly 84% were seen once. Sequencing was carried out using peripheral blood. Receptors originate from a human donor in a cohort sampled during active COVID-19. Each CDR3 is given with its conserved first and last residue. Each record gives: D gene, V gene, clone size, J gene, CDR3 protein, CDR3 DNA. D genes are given only for firm matches. Clone size is not always given. Where it is, it says once, few, many or a class for expanded clones.

>NA|TRBV6-5|NA|TRBJ1-1
CASRSQGTEAFF
TGTGCCAGCAGGTCTCAGGGCACTGAAGCTTTCTTT
>TRBD1|TRBV7-6|NA|TRBJ2-7
CASSSPLRDRGNEQYF
TGTGCCAGCAGCTCACCCTTACGGGACAGGGGGAACGAGCAGTACTTC
>NA|TRBV5-1|NA|TRBJ1-2
CASSLGAGPQYGYTF
TGCGCCAGCAGCTTGGGGGCAGGGCCGCAGTATGGCTACACCTTC
>NA|TRBV7-5|NA|TRBJ2-4
CARSPQLAGGSLAKNIQYF
TGTGCCAGAAGCCCCCAACTAGCGGGGGGCTCCCTAGCCAAAAACATTCAGTACTTC
>TRBD2|TRBV4-1|NA|TRBJ2-2
CASSQSSGGVTGELFF
TGCGCCAGCAGCCAATCCAGCGGGGGGGTCACCGGGGAGCTGTTTTTT
>NA|TRBV2|NA|TRBJ1-4
CASSGGTRINEKLFF
TGTGCCAGCAGCGGGGGGACAAGGATAAATGAAAAACTGTTTTTT
>TRBD2|TRBV4-2|NA|TRBJ2-3
CASSRGDSGRGTQYF
TGTGCCAGCAGCCGAGGGGATTCGGGGAGGGGTACGCAGTATTTT
>NA|TRBV11-3|NA|TRBJ2-3
CASSSGVTDTQYF
TGTGCCAGCAGCTCGGGGGTCACAGATACGCAGTATTTT
>TRBD2|TRBV10-3|NA|TRBJ2-5
CAISDGGGAKYQETQYF
TGTGCCATCAGTGACGGCGGGGGGGCGAAGTACCAAGAGACCCAGTACTTC
>TRBD1|TRBV2|NA|TRBJ2-3
CASRGQTAWDTQYF
TGTGCCAGCAGGGGACAGACTGCCTGGGATACGCAGTATTTT
>NA|TRBV7-6|NA|TRBJ2-5
CASSFRAAGQETQYF
TGTGCCAGCAGCTTTCGGGCAGCGGGCCAAGAGACCCAGTACTTC
>TRBD2|TRBV5-6|NA|TRBJ2-5
CASSKPSGGAEETQYF
TGTGCCAGCAGCAAACCTAGCGGGGGGGCCGAAGAGACCCAGTACTTC
>NA|TRBV15|once|TRBJ2-7
CATSRAYGAYEQYF
TGTGCCACCAGCAGGGCGTACGGAGCCTACGAGCAGTACTTC
>TRBD2|TRBV7-2|NA|TRBJ2-1
CASKAEAGGAYNEQFF
TGTGCCAGCAAGGCGGAGGCGGGGGGGGCCTACAATGAGCAGTTCTTC
>TRBD1|TRBV5-4|few|TRBJ1-5
CASSSGQGRDQPQHF
TGTGCCAGCAGCTCGGGACAGGGTAGAGACCAGCCCCAGCATTTT
>TRBD2|TRBV14|NA|TRBJ2-1
CASSPEMLAGNEQFF
TGTGCCAGCAGCCCCGAGATGCTAGCGGGCAATGAGCAGTTCTTC
>TRBD2|TRBV5-6|NA|TRBJ2-7
CASSSRGGASSYEQYF
TGTGCCAGCAGCTCCCGGGGGGGGGCAAGCTCCTACGAGCAGTACTTC
>NA|TRBV7-8|NA|TRBJ2-1
CASSLERSSYNEQFF
TGTGCCAGCAGCTTAGAGCGGAGCTCCTACAATGAGCAGTTCTTC
>TRBD1|TRBV30|NA|TRBJ2-3
CAWSTGTGGSDTQYF
TGTGCCTGGAGCACCGGGACAGGGGGCTCAGATACGCAGTATTTT
>TRBD2|TRBV5-4|few|TRBJ2-7
CASSPGGGGRSYEQYF
TGTGCCAGCAGCCCGGGTGGCGGGGGGCGTTCCTACGAGCAGTACTTC
>TRBD2|TRBV27|NA|TRBJ2-7
CASSVRLAGGYEQYF
TGTGCCAGCAGTGTACGACTAGCGGGTGGCTACGAGCAGTACTTC
>NA|TRBV30|few|TRBJ1-1
CAWSVGTYVNTEAFF
TGTGCCTGGAGTGTTGGGACTTATGTGAACACTGAAGCTTTCTTT
>NA|TRBV5-1|NA|TRBJ1-1
CASRPGNMNTEAFF
TGCGCCAGCAGGCCCGGGAACATGAACACTGAAGCTTTCTTT